The 31 T cell receptor beta chains listed next were all sequenced from one sample in a study of beta chain features in type 1 diabetes. Their antigens are not known. General study results and limits: In all four CD4+ subsets, TCRB CDR3 length was significantly, moderately reduced in type 1 diabetes.

Reverse transcription of all isolated RNA meant that expressed TCRB transcripts were sequenced. The method was immunoSEQ multiplex PCR; TCRdb's version includes in-frame clones alone and lacks a portion of them. The sample holds 600,000 to 700,000 clones, about an eighth seen once. The sequenced material came from naive CD4+ T cells from blood. The source of these receptors is a man aged 18 to 29 with type 1 diabetes.

The J gene is TRBJ2-7, the V gene TRBV2; 7 bases fit TRBD2. Germline V gene data show CDR1 as SNHLY and CDR2 as FYNNEI. The length of the CDR3 is 15 residues. V lost 3 bases and J lost 4; bases outside the gene matches: 9. CDR3 sequence reads: CASSDRASGGYEQYF. The DNA for the CDR3 is TGTGCCAGCAGTGATAGGGCTAGCGGTGGGTACGAGCAGTACTTC. Supplemented by reference TRBV2 and TRBJ2-7, the full variable domain reads EPEVTQTPSHQVTQMGQEVILRCVPISNHLYFYWYRQILGQKVEFLVSFYNNEISEKSEIFDDQFSVERPDGSNFTLKIRSTKLEDSAMYFCASSDRASGGYEQYFGPGTRLTVT.

The rearrangement joins TRBV13 to TRBJ2-2; 8 nucleotides agree with TRBD1. The junction had 7 bases not matched to a gene; V was cut back by 10 bases and J by 0 bases. Germline-derived CDR1 and CDR2 are PRHDT and FYEKMQ (reference sequence). The CDR3 spans 15 residues. As DNA, the CDR3 is TGTGCCAACGGGACAGGCTTATCGAACACCGGGGAGCTGTTTTTT. It specifies CANGTGLSNTGELFF.

The genes are TRBV15 and TRBJ1-1, with 8 bases fitting TRBD1. J gave up 0 bases and V 2 bases, and 11 bases lay outside the gene matches. CDR1 is LNHNV, CDR2 YYDKDF, per germline (reference sequence). This CDR3 contains 18 residues. The CDR3 spells CATSRSGDSGQVNTEAFF. Written as DNA, the CDR3 is TGTGCCACCAGCAGATCTGGGGACTCGGGACAGGTGAACACTGAAGCTTTCTTT.

This sequence joins TRBV18 and TRBJ1-2; D unresolved. The CDR3 runs 12 residues. In germline, CDR1 is KGHSH, CDR2 LQKENI. V lost 4 bases and J lost 13, with 16 bases in between. The CDR3 spells CASSLSDLEPTF. In nucleotides, the CDR3 is TGTGCCAGCTCACTCTCGGACCTCGAGCCCACCTTC.

The chain couples TRBV4-1 to TRBJ1-4; D may be TRBD1 (6 bases). The germline CDR1 and CDR2 sequences are MGHRA and YSYEKL. This CDR3 spans 15 amino acids. Trimming took 1 base from V and 8 from J, leaving 14 bases between them. The CDR3 DNA is TGCGCCAGCAGCCAAGTCGGGGGGCCTGGCGAAAAACTGTTTTTT. Its translation is CASSQVGGPGEKLFF.

This clone has a handful of counts. The genes are TRBV30 and TRBJ1-3; D gene unclear. Between the trimmed V and J ends, which lost 0 bases and 1 base, there was a span of 4 bases. The CDR3 has 13 residues. The V gene's germline CDR1 is GTSNPN and CDR2 SVGIG (reference sequence). The DNA of the CDR3 is TGTGCCTGGAGTGTAAGGTCTGGAAACACCATATATTTT. Translated: CAWSVRSGNTIYF.

This clone was observed a handful of times. The chain carries TRBV2 and TRBJ1-6, with TRBD1 identical over 11 bases. From germline, CDR1 is SNHLY and CDR2 FYNNEI. V shed 1 base and J 9 bases; nucleotides not matched to a gene: 2. The CDR3 runs 15 residues. CDR3 nucleotide sequence: TGTGCCAGCAGTGAAGTCGGGACAGGGGGTTCACCCCTCCACTTT. This codes for CASSEVGTGGSPLHF.

This clone was counted only a few times. The chain recombines TRBV5-4 with TRBJ2-3; 9 bases map to TRBD1. The CDR3 is 16 amino acids. Germline assignment: CDR1 SGHNT and CDR2 YYREEE (reference sequence). V shed 2 bases, J shed 3 bases, and the junction held 7 bases outside the gene matches. CDR3 in DNA: TGTGCCAGCAGCTTCCTACAGGGGGCAGATACAGATACGCAGTATTTT. Translation: CASSFLQGADTDTQYF. The full variable domain, completed using reference TRBV5-4 and TRBJ2-3, is ETGVTQSPTHLIKTRGQQVTLRCSSQSGHNTVSWYQQALGQGPQFIFQYYREEENGRGNFPPRFSGLQFPNYSSELNVNALELDDSALYLCASSFLQGADTDTQYFGPGTRLTVL.

This sequence joins TRBV5-4 and TRBJ1-1; weak D call: TRBD1 (5 bases). Deletions cut 2 bases from V and 4 bases from J, with 15 bases between. CDR3 length: 15 residues. Germline V gene sequence: CDR1 SGHNT, CDR2 YYREEE (reference sequence). CDR3 sequence reads: CASSFSLGTSTEAFF. The DNA of the CDR3 is TGTGCCAGCAGCTTTTCGCTAGGGACGAGCACTGAAGCTTTCTTT.

This chain connects TRBV28 to TRBJ1-2; 11 bases map to TRBD1. With V trimmed by 6 bases and J by 3 bases, 3 bases remained unmatched. The CDR3 loop spans 14 amino acids. Looked up from germline, CDR1 is MDHEN and CDR2 is SYDVKM. The CDR3 protein is CASSRGQGDYGYTF. CDR3 nucleotides: TGTGCCAGCAGCCGGGGACAGGGGGACTATGGCTACACCTTC.

This clone was picked up a small number of times. V is TRBV18 and J is TRBJ1-6, with D unresolved. Germline V CDR1 and CDR2: KGHSH, LQKENI. Trimming stripped 6 bases from V and 9 bases from J, with 15 bases between. The CDR3 totals 14 residues. The CDR3 nucleotides are TGTGCCAGCTCTGAGACCTCAACCAGTTCACCCCTCCACTTT. Protein sequence: CASSETSTSSPLHF.

This clone has only a few counts. This sequence joins TRBV14 and TRBJ2-7; the D is unclear. Germline loops: CDR1 SGHDN, CDR2 FVKESK. With 1 base removed from V and 13 bases from J, the gap between germline ends came to 11 bases. This CDR3 has 11 amino acids. The CDR3 bases are TGTGCCAGCAGCCAAGGCGTCGGAAAATACTTC. Protein sequence: CASSQGVGKYF.

In this sample, this clone turned up a few times. The chain uses TRBV29-1 and TRBJ2-3; possibly TRBD1 or TRBD2 for D (5 bases each). The CDR3 loop spans 11 amino acids. The germline CDR1 and CDR2 sequences are SQVTM and ANQGSEA. Trimming took 4 bases from V and 7 from J, leaving 9 bases between them. The CDR3 sequence: CSVVEGYTQYF. DNA for the CDR3: TGCAGCGTTGTAGAGGGGTATACGCAGTATTTT.

This clone has more than one count but fewer than ten. The V and J genes are TRBV7-2 and TRBJ1-2, with TRBD1 as a possible D gene (6 bases). Germline assignment: CDR1 SGHTA and CDR2 FQGNSA. Between the trimmed V and J ends, which lost 5 bases and 2 bases, there was a span of 12 bases. The CDR3 covers 14 residues. CDR3 sequence: CASSPDSANYGYTF. CDR3 nucleotide sequence: TGTGCCAGCAGCCCGGACAGTGCCAACTATGGCTACACCTTC.

This clone was counted between two and nine times. Other DNA sequences from this sample encode an identical CDR3 as well. This chain connects TRBV5-1 to TRBJ1-6; 8 positions match TRBD1. Unmatched junction bases numbered 2, after V lost 0 bases and J lost 9 bases. The CDR3 contains 14 residues. From germline, CDR1 is SGHRS and CDR2 YFSETQ. The DNA for the CDR3 is TGCGCCAGCAGCTTGGGACAGGGGAGTTCACCCCTCCACTTT. As protein: CASSLGQGSSPLHF.

V is TRBV28 and J is TRBJ2-3; TRBD1 matches 9 bases. J gave up 2 bases and V 6 bases, and 9 bases lay outside the gene matches. Germline V gene sequence: CDR1 MDHEN, CDR2 SYDVKM. The CDR3 spans 16 residues. The CDR3 nucleotides read TGTGCCAGCAGATTCGCTGGACAGGGGTTCACAGATACGCAGTATTTT. It codes for CASRFAGQGFTDTQYF.

In this sample, this clone turned up a few times. The chain joins TRBV9 to TRBJ1-1, with unresolved D. The germline V gene has CDR1 SGDLS and CDR2 YYNGEE. V lost 4 bases to trimming and J lost 11 bases, with 15 bases between them. The CDR3 has 12 amino acids. The CDR3, as DNA: TGTGCCAGCAGCTCAAGAGGGTTGGGGGCTTTCTTT. The encoded protein is CASSSRGLGAFF.

V gene TRBV30 combines with J gene TRBJ1-5; the D is unclear. The CDR3 consists of 15 residues. V lost 3 bases and J 2 bases, leaving 14 bases between the germline ends. Germline values: CDR1 GTSNPN, CDR2 SVGIG (reference sequence). CDR3 sequence: CAWRQTVDRNQPQHF. CDR3 in DNA: TGTGCCTGGAGACAAACGGTGGACCGCAATCAGCCCCAGCATTTT.

This chain uses TRBV15 with TRBJ2-7, with 7 bases aligning to TRBD1. This CDR3 contains 14 residues. CDR1 LNHNV and CDR2 YYDKDF come from the germline V gene (reference sequence). Trimming cost V 1 base and J 3 bases; bases outside gene matches: 3. The CDR3 region has the DNA TGTGCCACCAGCAGAGCCAGGGGGATCTACGAGCAGTACTTC. It yields the protein CATSRARGIYEQYF. Full variable domain (remainder filled in from reference TRBV15 and TRBJ2-7): DAMVIQNPRYQVTQFGKPVTLSCSQTLNHNVMYWYQQKSSQAPKLLFHYYDKDFNNEADTPDNFQSRRPNTSFCFLDIRSPGLGDTAMYLCATSRARGIYEQYFGPGTRLTVT.

The chain carries TRBV6-1 and TRBJ1-2; TRBD1 is a possible D gene (5 bases). The CDR3 has 17 residues. Germline V gene lookup returns CDR1 MNHNS and CDR2 SASEGT. Trimming took off 3 bases at V and 0 bases at J, with 17 bases between the two ends. CDR3 amino acids: CASSDVLRQGANYGYTF. As DNA, the CDR3 is TGTGCCAGCAGTGATGTCCTTAGGCAGGGAGCTAACTATGGCTACACCTTC.

This clone was detected only a few times. The rearrangement uses TRBV7-2 and TRBJ2-1; TRBD1 is a possible D gene (5 bases). The CDR3 totals 16 residues. Looked up from germline, CDR1 is SGHTA and CDR2 is FQGNSA. V dropped 2 bases and J dropped 4 bases, with 15 bases sitting between them. The CDR3 region is CASSLISGLGYNEQFF. CDR3 in DNA: TGTGCCAGCAGCTTAATTTCAGGGCTTGGGTACAATGAGCAGTTCTTC.

This chain connects TRBV10-3 to TRBJ1-2, with unresolved D. The V and J ends lost 1 base and 5 bases respectively, with 11 bases between them. The CDR3 spans 14 residues. Germline CDR1 and CDR2: ENHRY and SYGVKD. CDR3 bases: TGTGCCATCAGTGAGTACCTGGACGGTTATGGCTACACCTTC. This gives the protein CAISEYLDGYGYTF.

The rearrangement uses TRBV7-9 and TRBJ1-2; TRBD1 matches 7 bases. V shed 5 bases and J 0 bases; nucleotides not matched to a gene: 3. The CDR3 runs to 14 residues. CDR1 and CDR2 (germline): SEHNR, FQNEAQ (reference sequence). The CDR3 sequence: CASSPGQSNYGYTF. In DNA, the CDR3 is TGTGCCAGCAGCCCGGGACAGTCTAACTATGGCTACACCTTC.

The sample holds a few counts of this clone. J is TRBJ2-7 and V is TRBV7-6; 7 bases are shared with TRBD2. With 0 bases clipped from V and 4 bases from J, the junction kept 12 bases outside the gene matches. The CDR3 runs 17 residues. The germline V gene encodes CDR1 SGHVS and CDR2 FNYEAQ. The CDR3 protein is CASSLAIGGSPLYEQYF. DNA for the CDR3: TGTGCCAGCAGCTTAGCGATCGGGGGGTCCCCTCTGTACGAGCAGTACTTC.

CDR3 loop: CASREVSVGGYTF. The CDR3 DNA sequence: TGTGCCAGCAGAGAGGTCTCGGTGGGGGGCTACACCTTC. V and J are TRBV27 and TRBJ1-2; D uncertain. The CDR3 extends over 13 amino acids. Trimming cost V 6 bases and J 8 bases, with 16 bases left between them. CDR1 is MNHEY and CDR2 is SMNVEV in the germline V gene (reference sequence).

The CDR3 spells CASSPVYPTGRNSPLHF. The CDR3 DNA follows: TGTGCCAGCAGCCCCGTCTACCCGACAGGACGGAATTCACCCCTCCACTTT. The J gene is TRBJ1-6, the V gene TRBV7-9; D may be TRBD1 (6 bases). This CDR3 has 17 residues. Looked up from germline, CDR1 is SEHNR and CDR2 is FQNEAQ (reference sequence). Trimming shortened V by 5 bases and J by 7 bases, and 21 bases separated the two germline ends. Filled out from reference TRBV7-9 and TRBJ1-6, the complete variable domain reads DTGVSQNPRHKITKRGQNVTFRCDPISEHNRLYWYRQTLGQGPEFLTYFQNEAQLEKSRLLSDRFSAERPKGSFSTLEIQRTEQGDSAMYLCASSPVYPTGRNSPLHFGNGTRLTVT.

This clone was observed a handful of times. V and J are TRBV9 and TRBJ2-1; D not resolved. The CDR3 is 20 residues long. CDR1 SGDLS and CDR2 YYNGEE come from the germline V gene. V gave up 4 bases and J gave up 6 bases, with 32 bases separating them. The CDR3 bases are TGTGCCAGCAGCACCCCCTCGCCGAAGGGTGGGCTGGTCCTGGTCAATGAGCAGTTCTTC. This sequence encodes CASSTPSPKGGLVLVNEQFF.

The chain combines TRBV27 with TRBJ1-1; no clear D. CDR3 length: 14 amino acids. Germline CDR1 MNHEY, CDR2 SMNVEV (reference sequence). Trimming took off 5 bases at V and 1 base at J, with 11 bases between the two ends. The CDR3 coding sequence is TGTGCCAGCAGTCAAGGGTTGAGGAACACTGAAGCTTTCTTT. Translated, it gives CASSQGLRNTEAFF.

The rearrangement uses TRBV19 and TRBJ1-4; possibly TRBD1 for D (6 bases). V was clipped by 3 bases and J by 7 bases, with 12 bases between them. CDR3 length: 14 residues. The germline V gene encodes CDR1 LNHDA and CDR2 SQIVND (reference sequence). CDR3 region: CASSMGQGFEKLFF. The CDR3 DNA follows: TGTGCCAGTAGTATGGGGCAGGGGTTTGAAAAACTGTTTTTT.

This clone showed up just a few times. The chain has TRBV7-2 and TRBJ2-4; TRBD1 agrees at 7 bases. This CDR3 spans 14 amino acids. CDR1 is SGHTA and CDR2 is FQGNSA in the germline V gene. J gave up 3 bases and V 8 bases, and 7 bases lay outside the gene matches. The CDR3 here is CASGAGTVKNIQYF. CDR3 DNA: TGTGCCAGCGGAGCCGGGACAGTCAAAAACATTCAGTACTTC.

Ten or more counts support this clone. This sequence joins TRBV15 and TRBJ1-1; D is ambiguous. Trimming took 4 bases from V and 1 from J, leaving 7 bases between them. The CDR3 runs to 13 residues. Germline assignment: CDR1 LNHNV and CDR2 YYDKDF (reference sequence). CDR3 sequence: CATSTRRNTEAFF. CDR3 bases: TGTGCCACCAGCACACGCAGGAACACTGAAGCTTTCTTT.